A selection of T cell receptor beta chains follows, all from one sample in a study of post-analysis software for immune sequencing data. TCRdb analysed the PCR reads with MiXCR anew, one entry per CDR3 protein. The sample includes hundreds of thousands of distinct CDR3 sequences, over 35% of them seen just once. The source material was blood. The receptors were gathered from a girl between 10 and 17 years old with multiple sclerosis. Each CDR3 is given with its conserved first and last residue. A D gene is named only where the DNA matches it firmly. For some rows the clone size is stated as once, few or many, or as a class when expanded; others skip it.

CDR3: CASRSRQGYNEQFF
DNA: TGTGCCAGTAGATCAAGGCAGGGCTACAATGAGCAGTTCTTC
J: TRBJ2-1
V: TRBV19
D: -
size: -

CDR3: CASSLGTEYEQYF
DNA: TGCGCCAGCAGCTTGGGGACAGAATACGAGCAGTACTTC
J: TRBJ2-7
V: TRBV5-1
D: -
size: few

CDR3: CSASTGYGPGELFF
DNA: TGCAGTGCTAGTACAGGGTATGGGCCCGGGGAGCTGTTTTTT
J: TRBJ2-2
V: TRBV20-1
D: -
size: few

CDR3: CASSQRTGGMYGYTF
DNA: TGTGCCAGCAGCCAAAGGACAGGGGGCATGTATGGCTACACCTTC
J: TRBJ1-2
V: TRBV4-2
D: TRBD1
size: few

CDR3: CATSSSGLGNEQFF
DNA: TGTGCCACCAGCAGCTCGGGACTCGGCAATGAGCAGTTCTTC
J: TRBJ2-1
V: TRBV15
D: -
size: few

CDR3: CASSQDRTRGTDTQYF
DNA: TGCGCCAGCAGCCAAGATCGGACTAGGGGCACAGATACGCAGTATTTT
J: TRBJ2-3
V: TRBV4-1
D: TRBD2
size: -

CDR3: CASRMTAYGGYTF
DNA: TGTGCCAGCAGAATGACTGCCTACGGAGGCTACACCTTC
J: TRBJ1-2
V: TRBV12-3/TRBV12-4
D: -
size: few

CDR3: CSVELAGNNEQFF
DNA: TGCAGCGTTGAACTAGCGGGGAACAATGAGCAGTTCTTC
J: TRBJ2-1
V: TRBV29-1
D: TRBD2
size: -

CDR3: CASSPVSGYNSPLHF
DNA: TGTGCCAGCAGCCCCGTTTCGGGCTATAATTCACCCCTCCACTTT
J: TRBJ1-6
V: TRBV28
D: -
size: few

CDR3: CASSIRGNGYTF
DNA: TGTGCCAGCTCGATACGGGGAAATGGCTACACCTTC
J: TRBJ1-2
V: TRBV6-1
D: -
size: few

CDR3: CASTLLEGNNEQFF
DNA: TGTGCCAGCACCCTGCTTGAGGGGAACAATGAGCAGTTCTTC
J: TRBJ2-1
V: TRBV28
D: -
size: -